This T cell receptor (beta chain) was recovered during a study of early T cells in non-severe SARS-CoV-2 infection. TCRdb processed the 5' RACE reads anew with MiXCR; each CDR3 protein has one entry. The sample has under 35,000 distinct CDR3 sequences, about 10% seen once. The CDR3 runs 14 residues. Germline CDR1 reads MNHEY; CDR2 reads SVGAGI. The V end lost 6 bases, the J end lost 2 bases, and 14 bases lay between the germline ends. This TCR was recovered from an adult who was a healthcare worker with PCR-confirmed SARS-CoV-2 infection or an uninfected control (not recorded which). The material sequenced was whole blood. The rearrangement joins TRBV6-5 to TRBJ2-7; the D gene is possibly TRBD1 (6 bases). In nucleotides, the CDR3 is TGTGCCAGCAGCCTTTTGGGGGCCACCTACGAGCAGTACTTC. Translated, it gives CASSLLGATYEQYF.